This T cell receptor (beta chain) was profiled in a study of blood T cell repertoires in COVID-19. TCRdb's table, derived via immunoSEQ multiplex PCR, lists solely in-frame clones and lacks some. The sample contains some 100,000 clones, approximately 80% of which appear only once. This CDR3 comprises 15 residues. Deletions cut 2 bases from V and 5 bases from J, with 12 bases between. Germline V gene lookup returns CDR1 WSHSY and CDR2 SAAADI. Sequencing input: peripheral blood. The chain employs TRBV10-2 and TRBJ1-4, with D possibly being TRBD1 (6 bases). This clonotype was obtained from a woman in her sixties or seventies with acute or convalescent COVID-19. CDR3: CASSEKTGRNEKLFF. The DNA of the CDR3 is TGCGCCAGCAGTGAGAAGACAGGAAGGAATGAAAAACTGTTTTTT.